Listed below are T cell receptor beta chains from one sample, sequenced in a study of blood T cell repertoires in COVID-19. Using immunoSEQ multiplex PCR, the repertoire was profiled, and TCRdb retains in-frame clones only, with some absent. The table includes 350,000 to 500,000 clones, 70% to 90% detected once. Material: PBMCs or T cells enriched from blood (not recorded which). These TCRs come from a woman aged 18-35 years who had been exposed to COVID-19. Each CDR3 is given with its conserved first and last residue. Each record gives: clone size, V gene, D gene, J gene, CDR3 protein, CDR3 DNA. The D gene is left open where the match is weak. Where a row states a size, it is once, few, many or the class of an expanded clone; other rows omit it.

.,TRBV7-2,.,TRBJ1-6,CASSLYRGGGSYNSPLHF,TGTGCCAGCAGCTTATATAGGGGAGGGGGATCCTATAATTCACCCCTCCACTTT
.,TRBV18,TRBD2,TRBJ2-7,CASSPGLAGPSYEQYF,TGTGCCAGCTCACCAGGGCTAGCGGGGCCCTCCTACGAGCAGTACTTC
.,TRBV6-1,TRBD2,TRBJ2-1,CASSEPGTRSSYNEQFF,TGTGCCAGCAGTGAACCCGGGACTAGAAGCTCCTACAATGAGCAGTTCTTC
.,TRBV4-1,.,TRBJ2-6,CASSQGIPGANVLTF,TGCGCCAGCAGCCAGGGCATACCTGGGGCCAACGTCCTGACTTTC
.,TRBV11-1,.,TRBJ2-1,CASSADSLTYNEQFF,TGTGCCAGCAGCGCCGACAGCCTGACCTACAATGAGCAGTTCTTC
.,TRBV18,TRBD2,TRBJ2-7,CASSPMGLAGDEQYF,TGTGCCAGCTCACCAATGGGACTAGCGGGAGACGAGCAGTACTTC
.,TRBV5-4,.,TRBJ1-6,CASSLEGDLHF,TGTGCCAGCAGCTTGGAGGGAGACCTCCACTTT
few,TRBV2,.,TRBJ1-5,CASKPTGTGNQPQHF,TGTGCCAGCAAACCCACAGGGACGGGCAATCAGCCCCAGCATTTT
once,TRBV28,.,TRBJ1-1,CASRQGIEAFF,TGTGCCAGCAGACAGGGTATTGAAGCTTTCTTT
.,TRBV7-9,.,TRBJ1-5,CASSLSNSNQPQHF,TGTGCCAGCAGCTTATCTAATAGCAATCAGCCCCAGCATTTT
.,TRBV28,TRBD2,TRBJ2-7,CASSLQRGPYEQYF,TGTGCCAGCAGTTTACAGCGGGGACCCTACGAGCAGTACTTC
.,TRBV7-2,.,TRBJ2-2,CASSTPRGGGNTGELFF,TGTGCCAGCAGCACCCCGCGGGGAGGGGGGAACACCGGGGAGCTGTTTTTT
.,TRBV10-3,.,TRBJ2-5,CAISESRQETQYF,TGTGCCATCAGTGAGTCGAGACAAGAGACCCAGTACTTC
.,TRBV7-6,TRBD1,TRBJ1-5,CASSLVGTGGNNQPQHF,TGTGCCAGCAGCCTAGTTGGGACAGGGGGAAACAATCAGCCCCAGCATTTT
.,TRBV4-3,TRBD1,TRBJ2-2,CASSQDGTGLTGELFF,TGCGCCAGCAGCCAAGATGGGACAGGGCTCACCGGGGAGCTGTTTTTT
.,TRBV5-4,TRBD1,TRBJ1-3,CASSLGDRGTGNTIYF,TGTGCCAGCAGCTTGGGGGACAGGGGGACTGGAAACACCATATATTTT
.,TRBV4-3,.,TRBJ2-1,CASSQEVRDNEQFF,TGCGCCAGCAGCCAAGAAGTGAGAGACAATGAGCAGTTCTTC
few,TRBV18,TRBD1,TRBJ2-1,CASSPPTGNNEQFF,TGTGCCAGCTCACCACCGACAGGGAACAATGAGCAGTTCTTC
.,TRBV9,TRBD1,TRBJ2-3,CASSKGQARDTQYF,TGTGCCAGCAGCAAAGGACAGGCCAGGGATACGCAGTATTTT
.,TRBV14,TRBD2,TRBJ2-1,CASSLGGGAHNEQFF,TGTGCCAGCAGCCTCGGGGGGGGCGCGCACAATGAGCAGTTCTTC
.,TRBV2,TRBD1,TRBJ2-1,CASSKDRGLNEQFF,TGTGCCAGCAGTAAGGACAGGGGGCTCAATGAGCAGTTCTTC
.,TRBV7-2,.,TRBJ1-3,CASSLSRTENSGNTIYF,TGTGCCAGCAGCTTAAGCAGAACGGAGAACTCTGGAAACACCATATATTTT
.,TRBV5-8,.,TRBJ1-3,CASSLAGGSGNTIYF,TGTGCCAGCAGCTTGGCCGGGGGCTCTGGAAACACCATATATTTT
.,TRBV10-3,.,TRBJ2-3,CAISSRDTQYF,TGTGCCATCAGTAGCCGAGATACGCAGTATTTT
.,TRBV9,TRBD1,TRBJ2-5,CASNETRDRPFQETQYF,TGTGCCAGCAACGAAACAAGGGACAGACCTTTCCAAGAGACCCAGTACTTC
once,TRBV28,.,TRBJ1-2,CASSQGRLYGYTF,TGTGCCAGCAGCCAAGGCAGGCTCTATGGCTACACCTTC
.,TRBV11-3,TRBD2,TRBJ2-1,CASSLGAGLGNEQFF,TGTGCCAGCAGCTTAGGAGCGGGGCTGGGGAATGAGCAGTTCTTC
.,TRBV30,.,TRBJ1-5,CASSTDNNQPQHF,TGTGCCTCTTCGACAGATAACAATCAGCCCCAGCATTTT
.,TRBV28,.,TRBJ2-3,CASSLGSISDTQYF,TGTGCCAGCAGTTTAGGTAGTATCTCAGATACGCAGTATTTT
.,TRBV20-1,.,TRBJ2-2,CSAGQGELFF,TGCAGTGCTGGACAGGGGGAGCTGTTTTTT
.,TRBV18,.,TRBJ2-5,CASSPPSGRQLPETQYF,TGTGCCAGCTCACCACCGTCCGGGAGACAATTACCAGAGACCCAGTACTTC
.,TRBV2,.,TRBJ2-7,CASSGTDSRPQYF,TGTGCCAGCAGTGGGACAGATTCGAGACCACAGTACTTC
.,TRBV27,TRBD2,TRBJ2-1,CASSGGLSHNEQFF,TGTGCCTCCAGCGGGGGGCTTTCTCACAATGAGCAGTTCTTC
.,TRBV9,TRBD2,TRBJ2-1,CASSVGGLAGDEQFF,TGTGCCAGCAGCGTAGGAGGACTAGCGGGGGATGAGCAGTTCTTC
.,TRBV7-9,.,TRBJ1-5,CASTRGEQPQHF,TGTGCCAGCACCCGGGGTGAGCAGCCCCAGCATTTT
.,TRBV11-2,TRBD1,TRBJ1-2,CASSPEGQGVGGYTF,TGTGCCAGCAGCCCCGAGGGACAGGGAGTAGGAGGCTACACCTTC
once,TRBV11-2,TRBD1,TRBJ1-6,CASSSPNRLKTGFNSPLHF,TGTGCCAGCAGCTCGCCAAACCGACTTAAGACAGGGTTTAATTCACCCCTCCACTTT
.,TRBV5-5,.,TRBJ2-1,CASSLVSSNEQFF,TGTGCCAGCAGCTTAGTATCGAGTAATGAGCAGTTCTTC
.,TRBV11-2,.,TRBJ1-1,CASSLASRWSGAFF,TGTGCCAGCAGCTTAGCCAGTCGTTGGTCAGGCGCTTTCTTT
few,TRBV2,TRBD2,TRBJ2-1,CASSASRLAGGTEQFF,TGTGCCAGCAGTGCGTCCCGGCTAGCGGGGGGTACTGAGCAGTTCTTC
.,TRBV15,TRBD2,TRBJ2-3,CATSRDAPTSGGGTQYF,TGTGCCACCAGCAGAGATGCCCCCACTAGCGGGGGGGGTACGCAGTATTTT
.,TRBV12-3/TRBV12-4,.,TRBJ2-5,CASTWTEGTTQYF,TGTGCCAGCACTTGGACAGAGGGAACGACCCAGTACTTC
.,TRBV7-9,TRBD2,TRBJ2-1,CASSLTSGSSNGQFF,TGTGCCAGCAGCTTGACTAGCGGGAGTTCAAATGGGCAGTTCTTC
.,TRBV5-1,.,TRBJ2-7,CASSLGEVRGEQYF,TGCGCCAGCAGCTTGGGGGAAGTACGGGGCGAGCAGTACTTC
few,TRBV2,TRBD1,TRBJ1-2,CASSERQGAMTSYGYTF,TGTGCCAGCAGTGAACGACAGGGGGCTATGACTAGCTATGGCTACACCTTC
.,TRBV5-1,.,TRBJ2-6,CASSPGGSGANVLTF,TGCGCCAGCAGCCCCGGGGGCTCTGGGGCCAACGTCCTGACTTTC